This T cell receptor beta chain derives from a study of cytotoxic CD8 clonotypes in ibrutinib-treated CLL. Study as a whole: An average of around 260,000 productive templates and tens of thousands of productive rearrangements was obtained per sample.

The germline CDR1 and CDR2 sequences are SGHTA and FQGNSA. V was shortened by 5 bases and J by 10 bases, with 18 bases between the two germline ends. The CDR3 contains 15 residues. Target depth was 1 in 200,000 to 1 in 1 million T cells, about 10x per clonotype. The protocol was immunoSEQ multiplex PCR, while the TCRdb copy is restricted to in-frame clones and leaves out a portion. The table lists 130,000 or so clones, 80% to 85% of them singletons, with around 3.3% in the top ten. Here the sequenced sample was PBMCs, taken after 24 months of ibrutinib treatment. The V call is TRBV7-2, the J call TRBJ1-6, with D uncertain. The TCR was taken from a human donor with chronic lymphocytic leukemia. The chain's CDR3 is CASSPTWTGNSPLHF. In DNA form, the CDR3 reads TGTGCCAGCAGCCCGACGTGGACGGGCAACTCACCCCTCCACTTT.